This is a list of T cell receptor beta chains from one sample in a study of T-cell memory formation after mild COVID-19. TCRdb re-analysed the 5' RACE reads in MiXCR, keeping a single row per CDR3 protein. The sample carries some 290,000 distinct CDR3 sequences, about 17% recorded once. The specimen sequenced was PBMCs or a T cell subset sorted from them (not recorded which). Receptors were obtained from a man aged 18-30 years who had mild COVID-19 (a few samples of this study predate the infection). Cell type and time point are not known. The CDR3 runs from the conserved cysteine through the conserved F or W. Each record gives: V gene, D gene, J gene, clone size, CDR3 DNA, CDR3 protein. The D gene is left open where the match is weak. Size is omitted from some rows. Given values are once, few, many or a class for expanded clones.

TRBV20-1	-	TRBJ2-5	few	TGCAGTGTACCAAAGGGGTTAGTGTACCAAGAGACCCAGTACTTC	CSVPKGLVYQETQYF
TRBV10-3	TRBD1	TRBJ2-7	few	TGTGCCATCAGTGAGACTACGGGGACAGGGGGCTCCTACGAGCAGTACTTC	CAISETTGTGGSYEQYF
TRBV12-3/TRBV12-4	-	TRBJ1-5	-	TGTGCCAGCAGTTTTCAGGCAGACTTTAATCAGCCCCAGCATTTT	CASSFQADFNQPQHF
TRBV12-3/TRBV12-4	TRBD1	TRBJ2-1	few	TGTGCCAGCTTTCACCCCCGGGACAGCAATGAGCAGTTCTTC	CASFHPRDSNEQFF
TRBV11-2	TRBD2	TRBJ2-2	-	TGTGCCAGCAGGGCTAGCGGGGGATTCACCGGGGAGCTGTTTTTT	CASRASGGFTGELFF
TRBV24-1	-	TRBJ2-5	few	TGTGCCACGGGGGACACCTACCAAGAGACCCAGTACTTC	CATGDTYQETQYF
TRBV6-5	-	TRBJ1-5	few	TGTGCCAGCAGTTACCGGGTGGGGCATTCCCCTGGGCCCCAGCATTTT	CASSYRVGHSPGPQHF
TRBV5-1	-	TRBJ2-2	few	TGCGCCAGCAGCCAAGACACAACGAACACCGGGGAGCTGTTTTTT	CASSQDTTNTGELFF
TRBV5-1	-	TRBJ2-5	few	TGCGCCAGCAGCCTACAGCGGGGACAAGAAGAGACCCAGTACTTC	CASSLQRGQEETQYF
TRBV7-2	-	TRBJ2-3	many	TGTGCCAGCGGAGCAGTCACAGATACGCAGTATTTT	CASGAVTDTQYF
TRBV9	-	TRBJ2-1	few	TGTGCCAGCAGCGCCTATGCCGGGCCCCGCGGGAATGAGCAGTTCTTC	CASSAYAGPRGNEQFF
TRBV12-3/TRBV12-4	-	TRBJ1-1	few	TGTGCCAGCAGGTCAGGGAACACTGAAGCTTTCTTT	CASRSGNTEAFF
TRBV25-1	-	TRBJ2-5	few	TGTGCCAGCACCAGATCACAAGGGGGGGGAGAGACCCAGTACTTC	CASTRSQGGGETQYF
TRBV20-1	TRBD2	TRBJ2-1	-	TGCAGTGCTAGGCGGACTAGCGGGGGGGTATCGCAGTTCTTC	CSARRTSGGVSQFF
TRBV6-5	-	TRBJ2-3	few	TGTGCCAGCAGTTGGCTCCCCCTCAGTGCGCAGTATTTT	CASSWLPLSAQYF
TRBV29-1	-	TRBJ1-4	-	TGCAGCGCCCTGGGCCCTACAACTAATGAAAAACTGTTTTTT	CSALGPTTNEKLFF
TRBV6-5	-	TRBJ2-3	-	TGTGCCAGCAGTGCACAGGGTTTTAGCACAGATACGCAGTATTTT	CASSAQGFSTDTQYF
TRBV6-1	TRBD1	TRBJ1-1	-	TGTGCCAGCAGCGACCCCCGACAGGGGGAGGCTGAAGCTTTCTTT	CASSDPRQGEAEAFF
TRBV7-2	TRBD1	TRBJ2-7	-	TGTGCCAGCAGCCCGGACGGGACAGACCTACGCGAGCAGTACTTC	CASSPDGTDLREQYF
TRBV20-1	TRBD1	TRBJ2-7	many	TGCAGTCCTTACAGAGGGGGCGGAAGATACGAGCAGTACTTC	CSPYRGGGRYEQYF
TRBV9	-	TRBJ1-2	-	TGTGCCAGCAGGAGTCAGCGGGACTTTGGGGGCTACACCTTC	CASRSQRDFGGYTF
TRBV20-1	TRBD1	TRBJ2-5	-	TGCAGTGCTAGGGGACAGTGGAGTCAAGAGACCCAGTACTTC	CSARGQWSQETQYF
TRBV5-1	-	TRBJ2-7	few	TGCGCCAGCAGCGATCTCAGGGGTGGCTACGAGCAGTACTTC	CASSDLRGGYEQYF
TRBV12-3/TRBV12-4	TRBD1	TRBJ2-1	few	TGTGCCAGCAGTTTAGTACAGGGGTGGGGGAATGAGCAGTTCTTC	CASSLVQGWGNEQFF
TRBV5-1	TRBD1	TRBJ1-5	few	TGCGCCAGCAGCTTGAGCCCGTCCCGGGACAGGGGTCATCAGCCCCAGCATTTT	CASSLSPSRDRGHQPQHF
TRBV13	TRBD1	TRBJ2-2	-	TGTGCCAGCAGCTTAGGCCCAGGCCAGGGGGTCTCTACCGGGGAGCTGTTTTTT	CASSLGPGQGVSTGELFF
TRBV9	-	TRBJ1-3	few	TGTGCCAGCAGCCCCCGGGGGGGGCTAAACACCATATATTTT	CASSPRGGLNTIYF
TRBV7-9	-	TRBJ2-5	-	TGTGCCAGCAGCTTGGTCAGGGGTGGCGAGACCCAGTACTTC	CASSLVRGGETQYF
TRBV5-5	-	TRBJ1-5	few	TGTGCCAGCAGCCGGGGTTCTGCGGATCAGCCCCAGCATTTT	CASSRGSADQPQHF
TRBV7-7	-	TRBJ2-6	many	TGTGCCAGCAGCCCGAGCTCTGGGGCCAACGTCCTGACTTTC	CASSPSSGANVLTF
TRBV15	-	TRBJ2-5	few	TGTGCCACCAGCAGAGGGGGGATCGAGACCCAGTACTTC	CATSRGGIETQYF
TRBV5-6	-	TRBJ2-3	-	TGTGCCAGCAGCTTATACCATTATGATTCCGATACGCAGTATTTT	CASSLYHYDSDTQYF
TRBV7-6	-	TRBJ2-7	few	TGTGCCAGCAGCTTTACAGGGAGCGACGAGCAGTACTTC	CASSFTGSDEQYF
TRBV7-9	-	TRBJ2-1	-	TGTGCCAGCAGCTTACGGGCAGGGATGGAAGATGAGCAGTTCTTC	CASSLRAGMEDEQFF
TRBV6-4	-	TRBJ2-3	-	TGTGCCAGCAGTGACTCGAAGGGGGGAAGCACAGATACGCAGTATTTT	CASSDSKGGSTDTQYF
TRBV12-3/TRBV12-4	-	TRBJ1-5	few	TGTGCCAGCAGTTTAGGGGCGGATCAGCCCCAGCATTTT	CASSLGADQPQHF
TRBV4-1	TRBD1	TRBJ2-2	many	TGCGCCAGCAGCCAATGGACAGGGCACACCGGGGAGCTGTTTTTT	CASSQWTGHTGELFF
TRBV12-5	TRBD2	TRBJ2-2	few	TGTGCTAGTGTTCGGGGGGTGAACACCGGGGAGCTGTTTTTT	CASVRGVNTGELFF
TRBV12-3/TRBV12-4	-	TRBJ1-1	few	TGTGCCAGCAGATCACAGGTCGTGGCGGGCACTGAAGCTTTCTTT	CASRSQVVAGTEAFF
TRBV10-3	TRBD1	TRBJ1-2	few	TGTGCCATCACCGAGGGACAGTCTAACTATGGCTACACCTTC	CAITEGQSNYGYTF
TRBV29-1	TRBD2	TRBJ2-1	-	TGCAGCGCCCGGGGGACTAGCGGGGCGAATGAGCAGTTCTTC	CSARGTSGANEQFF
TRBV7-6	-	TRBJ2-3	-	TGTGCCAGCAGCTTAGGCAGTGACAACCTTTATACGCAGTATTTT	CASSLGSDNLYTQYF
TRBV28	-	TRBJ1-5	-	TGTGCCAGCAGTCCCCCGGCAGGGTGGCAGCCCCAGCATTTT	CASSPPAGWQPQHF
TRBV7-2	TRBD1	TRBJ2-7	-	TGTGCCAGCAGCGCTACGGAGGGACAGGGGGCGATGTACGAGCAGTACTTC	CASSATEGQGAMYEQYF
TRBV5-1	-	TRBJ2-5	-	TGCGCCAGCAGCGACCAATCCTCCCAGTACTTC	CASSDQSSQYF
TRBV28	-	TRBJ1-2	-	TGTGCCAGCAGTTTCTATAAAGTAACTTATGGCTACACCTTC	CASSFYKVTYGYTF